The 14 T cell receptor beta chains below were found in one sample sequenced in a study of T cells in Graves' hyperthyroidism and ophthalmopathy. RNA transcripts provided the source from which TCR beta CDR3 regions were amplified. The HTBI primer set served for first-round RT-PCR of the TCR CDR3. TCRdb re-called the multiplex PCR reads through MiXCR, storing one row per CDR3 protein. The data show 400,000 to 500,000 distinct CDR3 sequences, about 15% seen once. Sequenced input: blood. The source is a man in his late teens or twenties with Graves' ophthalmopathy.

This clonotype was seen a handful of times. This sequence joins TRBV19 and TRBJ1-2; 10 bases align to TRBD1. V shed 4 bases and J 4 bases; nucleotides not matched to a gene: 3. Germline CDR1 is LNHDA and CDR2 is SQIVND (reference sequence). The CDR3 consists of 14 residues. The CDR3 DNA is TGTGCCAGTAGTAAGGACAGGGGGTTCTATGGCTACACCTTC. This translates into CASSKDRGFYGYTF.

This clonotype was seen repeatedly, ten times or more. The chain couples TRBV18 to TRBJ2-7; D might be TRBD2 (5 bases). Germline V gene sequence: CDR1 KGHSH, CDR2 LQKENI. V lost 6 bases, J lost 2 bases, and 17 bases lay in between. CDR3 size: 15 residues. The CDR3 loop is CASSAEAGGAYEQYF. The CDR3 DNA reads TGTGCCAGCTCCGCCGAGGCAGGAGGAGCCTACGAGCAGTACTTC.

This clonotype was seen repeatedly, ten times or more. The DNA of the CDR3 is TGTGCCAGCAGCTTTAGTGGTGGTCAGCCCCAGCATTTT. Translating gives CASSFSGGQPQHF. The V call is TRBV7-8, the J call TRBJ1-5; unclear D gene. The CDR3 sequence is 13 residues long. Looked up from germline, CDR1 is SGHVS and CDR2 is FQNEAQ. V was cut by 3 bases and J by 6 bases, with 9 bases left in between.

At least ten counts were recorded for this clonotype. The V and J genes are TRBV5-5 and TRBJ1-1, with TRBD1 matching 9 bases. Per germline, CDR1 SGHKS and CDR2 YYEKEE (reference sequence). The V segment lost 4 bases and the J segment 8 bases; nucleotides outside the gene matches: 9. The CDR3 is made up of 14 amino acids. The CDR3 DNA reads as TGTGCCAGCAGCGGCCGGGACAGGGCGACGGAAGCTTTCTTT. Protein sequence: CASSGRDRATEAFF. Looking up the rest from reference TRBV5-5 and TRBJ1-1 gives the full variable domain: DAGVTQSPTHLIKTRGQQVTLRCSPISGHKSVSWYQQVLGQGPQFIFQYYEKEERGRGNFPDRFSARQFPNYSSELNVNALLLGDSALYLCASSGRDRATEAFFGQGTRLTVV.

The chain uses TRBV7-9 and TRBJ2-3; D may be TRBD1 (6 bases). The CDR3 is 15 amino acids. V lost 8 bases to trimming and J lost 2 bases, with 17 bases between them. In germline, CDR1 is SEHNR, CDR2 FQNEAQ (reference sequence). CDR3 nucleotides: TGTGCCAGCGAAGGACAGTCTTTATTCACAGATACGCAGTATTTT. Its protein product is CASEGQSLFTDTQYF.

The rearrangement joins TRBV30 to TRBJ1-4; 8 positions agree with TRBD1. The CDR3 sequence is 13 residues long. J gave up 4 bases and V 5 bases, and 3 bases lay outside the gene matches. In germline, CDR1 is GTSNPN, CDR2 SVGIG (reference sequence). This CDR3 is CAWEGQGNEKLFF. For the CDR3, the DNA is TGTGCCTGGGAAGGACAGGGTAATGAAAAACTGTTTTTT.

This clonotype was found a few times. The genes are TRBV27 and TRBJ1-4, with 8 bases that match TRBD1. The CDR3 contains 13 residues. The ends lost 7 bases at V and 4 bases at J; junction bases unmatched: 2. CDR1 is MNHEY and CDR2 is SMNVEV in the germline V gene (reference sequence). Here the CDR3 DNA reads TGTGCCAGCAAGGACAGGGTTAATGAAAAACTGTTTTTT. It codes for CASKDRVNEKLFF.

This clonotype has ten or more counts. The chain combines TRBV27 with TRBJ1-2; 8 bases are shared with TRBD1. With V trimmed by 3 bases and J by 4 bases, 4 bases remained unmatched. Germline CDR1 MNHEY, CDR2 SMNVEV (reference sequence). The CDR3 is made up of 14 amino acids. CDR3 loop: CASSLDRATYGYTF. The CDR3 DNA is TGTGCCAGCAGTTTGGACAGGGCTACCTATGGCTACACCTTC.

The chain links TRBV20-1 to TRBJ2-5; 10 bases fit TRBD2. The CDR3 loop spans 18 amino acids. The V gene's germline CDR1 is DFQATT and CDR2 SNEGSKA (reference sequence). With V trimmed by 1 base and J by 5 bases, 16 bases remained unmatched. The CDR3 region has the DNA TGCAGTGCTAGAGTTCCCCTCCTTCCGCTAGCGGGAGTGGAGACCCAGTACTTC. Translating it yields CSARVPLLPLAGVETQYF.

This clonotype was counted many times. The chain uses TRBV27 and TRBJ1-6; perhaps TRBD1 as D (6 bases). The CDR3 runs to 17 residues. V gave up 6 bases and J gave up 8 bases, with 23 bases separating them. Germline V lookup: CDR1 MNHEY, CDR2 SMNVEV (reference sequence). The CDR3: CASRYYPLRGDHSPLHF. CDR3 nucleotide sequence: TGTGCCAGCAGGTATTACCCGCTCAGGGGAGATCATTCACCCCTCCACTTT.

This clonotype was observed at least ten times. The chain recombines TRBV11-2 with TRBJ1-1; D uncertain. The CDR3 has 12 amino acids. V was shortened by 5 bases and J by 8 bases, with 12 bases between the two germline ends. Germline CDR1 is SGHAT and CDR2 is FQNNGV. Here the CDR3 DNA reads TGTGCCAGCAGCCCAGCCCCCAGAGAAGCTTTCTTT. This sequence encodes CASSPAPREAFF.

This clonotype appeared many times. V usage is TRBV7-8 and J usage is TRBJ2-5; tentative D call: TRBD2 (6 bases). The CDR3 sequence is 15 residues long. CDR1 SGHVS and CDR2 FQNEAQ come from the germline V gene. With 2 bases removed from V and 5 bases from J, the gap between germline ends came to 15 bases. The CDR3 DNA is TGTGCCAGCAGCTTAAGCCTGGCGGGACGGGAGACCCAGTACTTC. This translates into CASSLSLAGRETQYF.

This clonotype was seen only a few times. The chain links TRBV6-2 or TRBV6-3 to TRBJ2-1; D perhaps matches TRBD2 (6 bases). The germline V gene encodes CDR1 MNHEY and CDR2 SVGEGT. This CDR3 is built from 14 residues. V was trimmed by 6 bases and J by 0 bases, leaving 9 bases between them. Here the CDR3 reads CASRGTYSYNEQFF. CDR3 nucleotide sequence: TGTGCCAGCAGGGGGACTTACTCCTACAATGAGCAGTTCTTC.

This clonotype has at least ten counts. The V call is TRBV5-1, the J call TRBJ2-2; D unresolved. Germline V gene lookup returns CDR1 SGHRS and CDR2 YFSETQ. The CDR3 sequence is 14 residues long. With 5 bases removed from V and 2 bases from J, the gap between germline ends came to 10 bases. DNA of the CDR3: TGCGCCAGCAGTCCCCTGACCAACACCGGGGAGCTGTTTTTT. It specifies CASSPLTNTGELFF.